The sequence of this TCR beta chain was determined in a study of cytomegalovirus exposure and HLA in healthy donors. Remarks on this clone: Its specificity is unknown.

Overall study results and limits: Researchers counted around 150 TCR beta chains as cytomegalovirus-associated.

Germline V gene data show CDR1 as SNHLY and CDR2 as FYNNEI. V lost 8 bases and J 0 bases, leaving 11 bases between the germline ends. This CDR3 region has 14 residues. Amplification used 60 Vbeta primers and 13 Jbeta primers. TCRdb's copy holds only in-frame clones and misses some; the assay was immunoSEQ multiplex PCR. In the table there are about 100,000 clones, 81% of which are singletons. The sample was PBMCs. V and J are TRBV2 and TRBJ1-5; no firm D call. This sequence was found in a woman between 70 and 85 years old in good health and CMV-seropositive. The CDR3 region is CASHAGNSNQPQHF. The CDR3 bases are TGTGCCAGCCACGCGGGGAATAGCAATCAGCCCCAGCATTTT. The entire variable domain, with the rest obtained from reference TRBV2 and TRBJ1-5, is as follows: EPEVTQTPSHQVTQMGQEVILRCVPISNHLYFYWYRQILGQKVEFLVSFYNNEISEKSEIFDDQFSVERPDGSNFTLKIRSTKLEDSAMYFCASHAGNSNQPQHFGDGTRLSIL.